The 32 T cell receptor beta chains listed next were all sequenced from one sample in a study of blood T cells in healthy people across ages. Next came a second PCR, run for about 6 to 12 cycles, which used a sample-barcoded 5' primer along with a J-beta primer mix. From the 5' RACE reads, TCRdb called clonotypes with MiXCR, one entry per CDR3 protein. The sample carries more than 1,000,000 distinct CDR3 sequences, under 30% recorded once. This same sample was also part of a study on T cells of mothers and their children.

Material for sequencing was blood. The origin of the receptors is a girl aged 2-10 years in good health.

This clonotype turned up a few times. V is TRBV7-3 and J is TRBJ2-3, with TRBD2 matching over 7 bases. The CDR3 consists of 15 residues. J was trimmed by 5 bases and V by 4 bases; bases with no gene match: 9. Germline values: CDR1 SGHTA, CDR2 FQGTGA. The DNA for the CDR3 is TGTGCCAGCAGCTCCCGGGGGGACCCCATAGATACGCAGTATTTT. Encoded protein: CASSSRGDPIDTQYF.

This rearrangement joins TRBV5-1 to TRBJ2-3; TRBD2 might be the D (5 bases). The CDR3 runs 17 residues. The ends were cut back, 9 bases at V and 5 bases at J, with 28 bases in the middle. The germline CDR1 and CDR2 sequences are SGHRS and YFSETQ. CDR3 loop: CANREGRLSPHKDTQYF. DNA of the CDR3: TGCGCCAACAGAGAGGGCCGACTGTCCCCACATAAAGATACGCAGTATTTT.

In this sample, this clonotype turned up once. The chain uses TRBV20-1 and TRBJ2-5; 9 bases match TRBD2. Near its end, the DNA agrees better with TRBJ2-7, so the J call may be wrong. This CDR3 is built from 14 residues. Germline CDR1 reads DFQATT; CDR2 reads SNEGSKA (reference sequence). This CDR3 is CSARSLAGSYEQYF. For the CDR3, the DNA is TGCAGTGCTAGGTCCCTAGCGGGGTCCTACGAGCAGTACTTC.

The chain has TRBV29-1 and TRBJ2-5; 7 bases match TRBD1. The J call may be faulty, since TRBJ2-7 better matches the DNA end. Germline V gene sequence: CDR1 SQVTM, CDR2 ANQGSEA. The CDR3 runs to 12 residues. The CDR3 region is CSVWDSTYEQYF. The DNA of the CDR3 is TGCAGCGTTTGGGACAGCACCTACGAGCAGTACTTC.

Details on this clonotype: The conserved phenylalanine or tryptophan normally closing the CDR3 is absent here, so this likely arose from a read error. The chain employs TRBV20-1 and TRBJ2-5, with 8 nucleotides matching TRBD2. The J call is uncertain, as TRBJ2-7 better fits the DNA end. This CDR3 is built from 14 residues. CDR1 and CDR2 (germline): DFQATT, SNEGSKA (reference sequence). As DNA, the CDR3 is TGCAGTGCTAGGGTAGCGGGAAACCACTACGAGCAGTACCTC. Its translation: CSARVAGNHYEQYL.

V usage is TRBV7-8 and J usage is TRBJ1-6; D gene uncertain. The CDR3 is made up of 15 amino acids. With 1 base removed from V and 7 bases from J, the gap between germline ends came to 11 bases. Germline CDR1 is SGHVS and CDR2 is FQNEAQ. As DNA, the CDR3 is TGTGCCAGCAGCTTAGACCGGTCCTGGAATTCACCCCTCCACTTT. Encoded protein: CASSLDRSWNSPLHF.

The rearrangement links TRBV5-1 to TRBJ2-1; D unclear. The V and J ends lost 2 bases and 8 bases respectively, with 11 bases between them. The CDR3 has 13 residues. Germline lookup yields CDR1 SGHRS and CDR2 YFSETQ. The CDR3 nucleotides are TGCGCCAGCAGCTTTCGTATCGAGTATGAGCAGTTCTTC. As protein: CASSFRIEYEQFF.

Only a few counts were recorded for this clonotype. The chain joins TRBV3-1 to TRBJ2-3; 7 nucleotides match TRBD2. The junction had 6 bases not matched to a gene; V was cut back by 4 bases and J by 2 bases. Germline V CDR1 and CDR2: LGHDT, YNNKEL (reference sequence). The CDR3 has 15 residues. The CDR3 loop is CASSPSTSPTDTQYF. The CDR3 coding sequence is TGTGCCAGCAGCCCCTCGACTAGCCCCACAGATACGCAGTATTTT.

The chain couples TRBV7-9 to TRBJ2-1; 7 positions agree with TRBD2. This CDR3 is built from 15 residues. Germline CDR1 is SEHNR and CDR2 is FQNEAQ (reference sequence). Trimming took 5 bases from V and 5 from J; bases not matched to a gene: 9. CDR3 residues: CASSRRGDYDNEQFF. CDR3 sequence (DNA): TGTGCCAGCAGCCGCCGGGGGGACTACGACAATGAGCAGTTCTTC. The whole variable domain, remainder taken from reference TRBV7-9 and TRBJ2-1, is DTGVSQNPRHKITKRGQNVTFRCDPISEHNRLYWYRQTLGQGPEFLTYFQNEAQLEKSRLLSDRFSAERPKGSFSTLEIQRTEQGDSAMYLCASSRRGDYDNEQFFGPGTRLTVL.

This clonotype was seen more than once but under ten times. The V gene is TRBV10-2, the J gene TRBJ2-1; D ambiguous. The V end was cut by 5 bases, the J end by 4 bases, with 15 bases between. There are 15 residues in the CDR3. CDR1 is WSHSY, CDR2 SAAADI, per germline. The CDR3 spells CASSSDPWGYNEQFF. CDR3 nucleotides: TGCGCCAGCAGTTCGGACCCCTGGGGTTACAATGAGCAGTTCTTC.

Concerning this clonotype itself: At one end the junction does not follow the germline gene, possibly because of a read error. The J gene is TRBJ2-5, the V gene TRBV7-3; D is unclear. The J call may not be correct, given that the DNA end is closer to TRBJ2-1. CDR1 and CDR2 from the germline V gene are SGHTA and FQGTGA. The CDR3 is 15 amino acids. The CDR3: CASSFYQPYYNEQFF. As DNA, the CDR3 is TGTGCCAGTAGCTTTTACCAGCCGTACTACAATGAGCAGTTCTTC.

The chain uses TRBV2 and TRBJ1-4; 7 nucleotides line up with TRBD1. Trimming at V came to 3 bases and at J to 4 bases, leaving 2 bases not matched to a gene. This CDR3 region has 14 residues. Per the germline V gene, CDR1 is SNHLY and CDR2 is FYNNEI. The CDR3 here is CASSDRGNNEKLFF. CDR3 DNA sequence: TGTGCCAGCAGTGACAGGGGGAATAATGAAAAACTGTTTTTT.

This clonotype has only a few counts. The chain has TRBV11-2 and TRBJ2-7; D gene uncertain. CDR3 length equals 15 residues. V lost 0 bases to trimming and J lost 0 bases, with 9 bases between them. Germline CDR1 SGHAT, CDR2 FQNNGV. CDR3 coding DNA: TGTGCCAGCAGCTTAGAGTCCGTACCCTCCTACGAGCAGTACTTC. Translating gives CASSLESVPSYEQYF.

The V call is TRBV5-1, the J call TRBJ1-2; 7 bases agree with TRBD1. With V trimmed by 4 bases and J by 7 bases, 7 bases remained unmatched. The CDR3 contains 13 residues. From germline, CDR1 is SGHRS and CDR2 YFSETQ. CDR3 bases: TGCGCCAGCAGCCCTCGACAGGGAGGTGGCTACACCTTC. Encoded protein: CASSPRQGGGYTF.

Only a few counts were recorded for this clonotype. This chain links TRBV5-1 with TRBJ2-2, with TRBD1 matching over 9 bases. Germline CDR1 SGHRS, CDR2 YFSETQ. V lost 4 bases to trimming and J lost 3 bases; unmatched junction nucleotides: 4. The CDR3 contains 15 residues. The CDR3 sequence is CASSHTGGDTGELFF. The DNA for the CDR3 is TGCGCCAGCAGCCACACAGGGGGCGACACCGGGGAGCTGTTTTTT.

This clonotype showed up just a few times. This chain joins TRBV9 and TRBJ2-5; 7 bases line up with TRBD1. Near its end, the DNA agrees better with TRBJ2-1, so the J call may be wrong. The V gene's germline CDR1 is SGDLS and CDR2 YYNGEE. There are 15 residues in the CDR3. As DNA, the CDR3 is TGTGCCAGCAGCGTAGGTAGCAGGGGGTCGGGTGAGCAGTTCTTC. It yields the protein CASSVGSRGSGEQFF.

This clonotype was picked up a small number of times. The CDR3 loop is CASSIGGQAQETQYF. DNA of the CDR3: TGTGCCAGTAGTATAGGGGGACAGGCCCAAGAGACCCAGTACTTC. The J gene is TRBJ2-5, the V gene TRBV19; 8 bases agree with TRBD1. This CDR3 comprises 15 residues. Germline loops: CDR1 LNHDA, CDR2 SQIVND (reference sequence). V was clipped by 1 base and J by 1 base; unmatched bases: 2.

This clonotype was seen more than once but under ten times. The V gene is TRBV27, the J gene TRBJ1-6, with D hard to call. Trimming shortened V by 3 bases and J by 10 bases, and 10 bases separated the two germline ends. Germline CDR1 MNHEY, CDR2 SMNVEV (reference sequence). The CDR3 is 13 amino acids. CDR3 sequence: CASSFGEGSPLHF. CDR3 nucleotides: TGTGCCAGCAGTTTCGGGGAAGGGTCACCCCTCCACTTT.

The V gene is TRBV4-1, the J gene TRBJ2-7; possibly TRBD1 or TRBD2 for D (5 bases each). CDR1 is MGHRA, CDR2 YSYEKL, per germline. The CDR3 is made up of 15 amino acids. Trimming stripped 4 bases from V and 0 bases from J, with 13 bases between. Written as DNA, the CDR3 is TGCGCCAGCAGCCCCATCGGGGCGGGCTCCTACGAGCAGTACTTC. The encoded protein is CASSPIGAGSYEQYF.

The chain joins TRBV7-3 to TRBJ2-3; D unclear. CDR1 is SGHTA, CDR2 FQGTGA, per germline. The CDR3 consists of 13 residues. V lost 5 bases to trimming and J lost 2 bases, with 8 bases between them. CDR3 sequence (DNA): TGTGCCAGCAGCCCCGAGTACACAGATACGCAGTATTTT. Translating gives CASSPEYTDTQYF.

This chain uses TRBV12-3 or TRBV12-4 with TRBJ2-1, with 7 bases that match TRBD1. With 5 bases clipped from V and 3 bases from J, the junction kept 7 bases outside the gene matches. The CDR3 length is 15 residues. The CDR3 coding sequence is TGTGCCAGCAGTAAACAGGGGTGGCACTACAATGAGCAGTTCTTC. Translated: CASSKQGWHYNEQFF.

The rearrangement links TRBV10-3 to TRBJ2-3, with TRBD2 matching 9 bases. After removal of 10 bases from V and 6 bases from J, the junction contained 5 bases not matched to a gene. Germline V gene sequence: CDR1 ENHRY, CDR2 SYGVKD. The CDR3 spans 12 residues. CDR3 region: CATWTSEDTQYF. CDR3 DNA: TGTGCCACGTGGACTAGCGAGGATACGCAGTATTTT.

This clonotype occurred a few times. One end of the junction is discordant with germline, which a read error may explain. The CDR3 is CVSSPGQLDAEAFF. In DNA, the CDR3 is TGCGTCAGCAGCCCGGGACAGCTTGACGCTGAAGCTTTCTTT. The V call is TRBV4-1, the J call TRBJ1-1, with TRBD1 identical over 7 bases. Germline CDR1 is MGHRA and CDR2 is YSYEKL. The CDR3 runs 14 residues.

The rearrangement joins TRBV12-3 or TRBV12-4 to TRBJ1-2; 7 nucleotides align to TRBD1. This CDR3 spans 13 amino acids. V shed 7 bases and J 4 bases; nucleotides not matched to a gene: 6. CDR3 sequence reads: CASTHGTAYGYTF. As DNA, the CDR3 is TGTGCCAGCACCCATGGGACAGCCTATGGCTACACCTTC.

The rearrangement uses TRBV6-1 and TRBJ2-1; 10 nucleotides match TRBD2. The CDR3 extends over 14 amino acids. Germline lookup yields CDR1 MNHNS and CDR2 SASEGT. The J segment lost 4 bases and the V segment lost 6 bases, leaving 3 bases of the junction unmatched. The CDR3 nucleotides read TGTGCCAGCAGCGGAGCGGGAGGGTACAATGAGCAGTTCTTC. Its protein is CASSGAGGYNEQFF.

The chain is built from TRBV27 and TRBJ1-2; weak D call: TRBD1 (5 bases). The CDR3 runs 11 residues. Trimming stripped 7 bases from V and 7 bases from J, with 10 bases between. The V gene's germline CDR1 is MNHEY and CDR2 SMNVEV (reference sequence). The CDR3 DNA sequence: TGTGCCAGCACATCGGGGGTTGGCTACACCTTC. Amino acid sequence: CASTSGVGYTF.

Only a few counts were recorded for this clonotype. The junction departs from the called germline gene at one end, perhaps through a read error. This sequence joins TRBV27 and TRBJ2-2; D is undetermined. The germline CDR1 and CDR2 sequences are MNHEY and SMNVEV (reference sequence). The CDR3 is 14 amino acids. CDR3 loop: CVSTPTANTGELFF. CDR3 coding DNA: TGTGTCAGCACCCCGACCGCGAACACCGGGGAGCTGTTTTTT.

CDR3 nucleotide sequence: TGTGCCAGCGCCGGGGGATTCTCCTACGAGCAGTACTTC. Translated, it gives CASAGGFSYEQYF. The gene calls are TRBV6-1 and TRBJ2-7; possibly TRBD2 for D (6 bases). The ends were cut back, 8 bases at V and 0 bases at J, with 11 bases in the middle. CDR3 size: 13 residues. The germline CDR1 and CDR2 sequences are MNHNS and SASEGT.

The chain is built from TRBV20-1 and TRBJ1-6; D is unresolved. CDR3 length: 13 amino acids. Germline lookup yields CDR1 DFQATT and CDR2 SNEGSKA (reference sequence). Deletions cut 4 bases from V and 6 bases from J, with 10 bases between. The CDR3 nucleotides are TGCAGTGCTACGCCAAGTTTTAATTCACCCCTCCACTTT. This translates into CSATPSFNSPLHF.

This clonotype came up a few times. The chain employs TRBV20-1 and TRBJ2-3; TRBD2 matches 13 bases. V was pared by 6 bases and J by 7 bases, with 13 bases of the junction left unmatched. Germline-derived CDR1 and CDR2 are DFQATT and SNEGSKA (reference sequence). This CDR3 has 16 residues. The CDR3 loop is CSATSGRDLWTYTQYF. The CDR3, as DNA: TGCAGTGCAACTAGCGGGAGGGACCTCTGGACATATACGCAGTATTTT.

The chain is built from TRBV3-1 and TRBJ1-2; a possible D gene is TRBD1 (5 bases). Germline CDR1 reads LGHDT; CDR2 reads YNNKEL (reference sequence). This CDR3 has 15 residues. Trimming took 4 bases from V and 4 from J, leaving 16 bases between them. The CDR3 DNA sequence: TGTGCCAGCAGCCCCGGTTTTGAGGGACCCTATGGCTACACCTTC. Protein: CASSPGFEGPYGYTF. Full variable domain (outside the CDR3, taken from reference TRBV3-1 and TRBJ1-2): DTAVSQTPKYLVTQMGNDKSIKCEQNLGHDTMYWYKQDSKKFLKIMFSYNNKELIINETVPNRFSPKSPDKAHLNLHINSLELGDSAVYFCASSPGFEGPYGYTFGSGTRLTVV.

This clonotype was seen a few times. The chain combines TRBV27 with TRBJ2-7; 9 bases match TRBD2. Germline CDR1 MNHEY, CDR2 SMNVEV (reference sequence). Trimming removed 3 bases from V and 5 bases from J; junction bases left unmatched: 8. The CDR3 has 15 amino acids. CDR3 in amino acids: CASSFVAGVYNEQYF. CDR3 DNA: TGTGCCAGCAGTTTTGTAGCGGGAGTTTATAACGAGCAGTACTTC.